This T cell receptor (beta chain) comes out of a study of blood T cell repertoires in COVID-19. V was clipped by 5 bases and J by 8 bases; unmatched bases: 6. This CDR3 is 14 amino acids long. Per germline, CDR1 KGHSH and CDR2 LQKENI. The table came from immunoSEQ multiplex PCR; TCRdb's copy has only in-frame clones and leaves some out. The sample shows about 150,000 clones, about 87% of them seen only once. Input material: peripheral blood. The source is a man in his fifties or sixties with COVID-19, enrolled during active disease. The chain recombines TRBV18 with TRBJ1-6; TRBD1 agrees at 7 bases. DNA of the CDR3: TGTGCCAGCTCAGCAGACAGGGTCGATTCACCCCTCCACTTT. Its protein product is CASSADRVDSPLHF.